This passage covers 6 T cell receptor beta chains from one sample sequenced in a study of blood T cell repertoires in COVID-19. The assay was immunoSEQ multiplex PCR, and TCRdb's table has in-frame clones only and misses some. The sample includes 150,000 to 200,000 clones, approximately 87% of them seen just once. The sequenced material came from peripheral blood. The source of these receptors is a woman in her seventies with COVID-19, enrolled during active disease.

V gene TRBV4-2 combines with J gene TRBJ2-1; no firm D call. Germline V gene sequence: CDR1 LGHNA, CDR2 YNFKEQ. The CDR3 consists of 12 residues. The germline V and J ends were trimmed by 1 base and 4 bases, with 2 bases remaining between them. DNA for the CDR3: TGTGCCAGCAGCCAAGCTTACAATGAGCAGTTCTTC. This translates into CASSQAYNEQFF.

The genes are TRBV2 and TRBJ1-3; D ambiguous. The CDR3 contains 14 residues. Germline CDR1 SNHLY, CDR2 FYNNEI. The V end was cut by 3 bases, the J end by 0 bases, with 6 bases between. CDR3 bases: TGTGCCAGCAGTGACGGAGTCTCTGGAAACACCATATATTTT. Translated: CASSDGVSGNTIYF. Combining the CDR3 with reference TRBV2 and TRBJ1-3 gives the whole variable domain EPEVTQTPSHQVTQMGQEVILRCVPISNHLYFYWYRQILGQKVEFLVSFYNNEISEKSEIFDDQFSVERPDGSNFTLKIRSTKLEDSAMYFCASSDGVSGNTIYFGEGSWLTVV.

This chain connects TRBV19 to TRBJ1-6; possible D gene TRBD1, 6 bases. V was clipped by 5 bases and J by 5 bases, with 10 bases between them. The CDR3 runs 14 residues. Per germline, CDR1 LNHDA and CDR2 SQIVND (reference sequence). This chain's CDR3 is CASSVRTDNSPLHF. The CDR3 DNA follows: TGTGCCAGTAGTGTCAGGACAGATAATTCACCCCTCCACTTT.

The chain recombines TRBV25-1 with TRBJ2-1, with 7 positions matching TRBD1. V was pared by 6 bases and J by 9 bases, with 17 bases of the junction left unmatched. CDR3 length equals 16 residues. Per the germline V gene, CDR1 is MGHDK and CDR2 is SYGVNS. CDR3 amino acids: CASSPPEPRQGVEQFF. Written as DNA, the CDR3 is TGTGCCAGCAGCCCCCCTGAACCGAGACAGGGCGTTGAGCAGTTCTTC.

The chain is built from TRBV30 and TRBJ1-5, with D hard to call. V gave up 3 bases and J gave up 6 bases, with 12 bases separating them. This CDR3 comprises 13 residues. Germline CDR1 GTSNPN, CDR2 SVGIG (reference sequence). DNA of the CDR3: TGTGCCTGGAGACATGGGTCGGGTCAGCCCCAGCATTTT. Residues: CAWRHGSGQPQHF.

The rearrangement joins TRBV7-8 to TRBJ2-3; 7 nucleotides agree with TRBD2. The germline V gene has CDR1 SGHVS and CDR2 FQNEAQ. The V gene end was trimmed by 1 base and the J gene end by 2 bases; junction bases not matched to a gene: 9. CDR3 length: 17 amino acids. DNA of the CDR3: TGTGCCAGCAGCTTAGGAAGGCGGGGAGGGTTCACAGATACGCAGTATTTT. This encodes CASSLGRRGGFTDTQYF.